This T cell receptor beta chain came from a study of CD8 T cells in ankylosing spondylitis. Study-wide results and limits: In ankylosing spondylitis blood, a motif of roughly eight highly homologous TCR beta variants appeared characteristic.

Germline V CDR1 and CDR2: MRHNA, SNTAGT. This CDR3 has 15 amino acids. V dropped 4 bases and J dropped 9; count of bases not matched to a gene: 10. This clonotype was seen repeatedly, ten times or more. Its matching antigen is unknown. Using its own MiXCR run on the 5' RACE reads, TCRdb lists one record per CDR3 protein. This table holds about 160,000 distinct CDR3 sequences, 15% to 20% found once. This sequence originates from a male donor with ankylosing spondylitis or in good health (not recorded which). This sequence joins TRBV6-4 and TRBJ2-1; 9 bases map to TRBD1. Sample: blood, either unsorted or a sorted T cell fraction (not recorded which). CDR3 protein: CASSVRDRDLGEQFF. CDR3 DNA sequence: TGTGCCAGCAGTGTCCGGGACAGGGATTTGGGTGAGCAGTTCTTC.